These 8 T cell receptor beta chains were all obtained from the same sample, sequenced in a study of blood T cell repertoires in COVID-19 (dated by TCRdb to the early 2020s). Library generation was performed with the immunoSEQ multiplex PCR assay. Imported from immuneACCESS, the table was reduced by TCRdb to in-frame sequences with V and J called. These copies leave out some clones; in studies compared against another copy, an unresolved V gene accounts for under half, and the cause of the remainder is not known. This sample lists about 120,000 clones; around 87% were detected once. The ten largest clones represent 25% to 35% of the sample. What was sequenced was peripheral blood. The receptor source for this set is an older man with active or convalescent COVID-19.

V and J are TRBV25-1 and TRBJ1-3; D remains unclear. The CDR3 loop spans 14 amino acids. V was pared by 3 bases and J by 4 bases, with 10 bases between. Germline V gene data show CDR1 as MGHDK and CDR2 as SYGVNS. As DNA, the CDR3 is TGTGCCAGCAGTGATGAGAGAGCGGGAAACACCATATATTTT. Protein sequence: CASSDERAGNTIYF.

The count of this clone is one. The gene calls are TRBV7-9 and TRBJ2-6, with D maybe TRBD1 (5 bases). The CDR3 covers 15 residues. Germline V CDR1 and CDR2: SEHNR, FQNEAQ (reference sequence). V was pared by 4 bases and J by 2 bases, with 9 bases between. DNA of the CDR3: TGTGCCAGCAGCTCAGGGTGGACTGGGGCCAACGTCCTGACTTTC. It encodes CASSSGWTGANVLTF. Together with reference TRBV7-9 and TRBJ2-6, the CDR3 gives the full variable domain: DTGVSQNPRHKITKRGQNVTFRCDPISEHNRLYWYRQTLGQGPEFLTYFQNEAQLEKSRLLSDRFSAERPKGSFSTLEIQRTEQGDSAMYLCASSSGWTGANVLTFGAGSRLTVL.

The chain has TRBV9 and TRBJ2-7, with 9 bases that match TRBD1. In germline, CDR1 is SGDLS, CDR2 YYNGEE. With V trimmed by 3 bases and J by 4 bases, 2 bases remained unmatched. The length of the CDR3 is 13 residues. CDR3 sequence reads: CASSGGQGYEQYF. In nucleotides, the CDR3 is TGTGCCAGCAGCGGGGGACAGGGTTACGAGCAGTACTTC. Based on the CDR3 plus reference TRBV9 and TRBJ2-7, the full variable domain is DSGVTQTPKHLITATGQRVTLRCSPRSGDLSVYWYQQSLDQGLQFLIQYYNGEERAKGNILERFSAQQFPDLHSELNLSSLELGDSALYFCASSGGQGYEQYFGPGTRLTVT.

The chain recombines TRBV10-3 with TRBJ2-7; TRBD1 matches 10 bases. V lost 7 bases to trimming and J lost 7 bases; unmatched junction nucleotides: 10. CDR1 is ENHRY, CDR2 SYGVKD, per germline. CDR3 length: 14 amino acids. The CDR3 DNA reads as TGTGCCATCACCCGGACAGGGGGGATCGAGGAGCAGTACTTC. It specifies CAITRTGGIEEQYF.

On this clone itself: The conserved phenylalanine or tryptophan is not found at the CDR3 terminus, so this likely reflects a read error. The DNA is left out, because the CDR3 cannot be placed on it with certainty; the CDR3 is given as TCRdb lists it. The rearrangement uses TRBV5-1 and TRBJ2-7; the tabulated D call, TRBD1, remains unverified against the DNA. Germline CDR1 reads SGHRS; CDR2 reads YFSETQ. Inclusive of both ends, the CDR3 amounts to 12 amino acids. The CDR3 sequence: CASSPGAGTLVL.

The chain joins TRBV7-8 to TRBJ1-1; D gene ambiguous. The CDR3 consists of 10 residues. Trimming shortened V by 5 bases and J by 11 bases, and 9 bases separated the two germline ends. Germline V lookup: CDR1 SGHVS, CDR2 FQNEAQ. The CDR3 DNA follows: TGTGCCAGCAGCATATCGGAGGCTTTCTTT. Protein product: CASSISEAFF.

This chain joins TRBV28 and TRBJ2-7; 11 nucleotides match TRBD2. This CDR3 has 15 residues. Germline CDR1 reads MDHEN; CDR2 reads SYDVKM. V was pared by 3 bases and J by 7 bases, with 8 bases of the junction left unmatched. CDR3 in amino acids: CASSLGLAGGREQYF. The CDR3 DNA sequence: TGTGCCAGCAGTTTGGGGCTAGCGGGAGGTCGGGAGCAGTACTTC.

V is TRBV11-2 and J is TRBJ1-1; D is unclear. The length of the CDR3 is 12 residues. CDR1 SGHAT and CDR2 FQNNGV come from the germline V gene. Trimming took off 0 bases at V and 7 bases at J, with 6 bases between the two ends. CDR3 sequence: CASSLEGYEAFF. CDR3 nucleotides: TGTGCCAGCAGCTTAGAGGGCTATGAAGCTTTCTTT.